The T cell receptor (beta chain) under discussion was sequenced for a study of T cells in Graves' hyperthyroidism and ophthalmopathy. The TCR beta CDR3 regions underwent amplification using RNA transcripts as the source. An initial round of RT-PCR targeting the TCR CDR3 relied on the HTBI primer set. TCRdb re-derived calls from the multiplex PCR reads in MiXCR, one entry per CDR3 protein. This sample yields 400,000 to 500,000 distinct CDR3 sequences, of which about an eighth are seen a single time; about 17% belongs to the top ten. This clonotype has at least ten counts. Its antigen is unidentified. The CDR3 runs 15 residues. Looked up from germline, CDR1 is SGHRS and CDR2 is YFSETQ. Trimming removed 1 base from V and 4 bases from J; junction bases left unmatched: 6. The diagnostic basis comprised clinical symptoms, serum thyroxine and TRAb, thyroid ultrasound and orbital computed tomography. Broader study findings: Blood also held most thyroid clonotypes expanded beyond 0.001.

V is TRBV5-1 and J is TRBJ2-5, with TRBD2 matching 8 bases. The sequencing input was blood. The TCR comes from a woman aged 18-35 years with Graves' hyperthyroidism. The CDR3, as DNA: TGCGCCAGCAGCTTGCCAGCGGGAGTATTAGAGACCCAGTACTTC. Protein: CASSLPAGVLETQYF. The full variable domain, its missing parts supplied by reference TRBV5-1 and TRBJ2-5, is KAGVTQTPRYLIKTRGQQVTLSCSPISGHRSVSWYQQTPGQGLQFLFEYFSETQRNKGNFPGRFSGRQFSNSRSEMNVSTLELGDSALYLCASSLPAGVLETQYFGPGTRLLVL.